This T cell receptor (beta chain) stems from a study of T-cell reconstitution after alpha-beta-depleted transplantation in children. Study results and caveats: It was reported that alpha-beta T cells came from several hundred expanded graft clones (about two months after transplant). Newly produced T cells mostly provided counts and TCRbeta diversity after one year, as hyperexpanded clones declined. In some patients, recipient T cells and intrathymic progenitors surviving conditioning explained high day-60 diversity.

Remarks on this clonotype: Its matching antigen is unknown.

During its preparation, the TCRbeta library received unique molecular identifiers. One entry per CDR3 protein, called by TCRdb with MiXCR from the PCR reads. Among roughly 400,000 distinct CDR3 sequences listed, over 40% were seen once. Material: PBMCs, obtained before TCRalphabeta/CD19-depleted stem cell transplant. This sequence originates from a girl between 2 and 10 years old with aplastic anemia, due to receive a stem cell transplant.

CDR3 loop: CASAKLAGNNEQFF. The CDR3 DNA reads TGTGCCAGCGCTAAACTAGCGGGAAACAATGAGCAGTTCTTC. The rearrangement joins TRBV7-3 to TRBJ2-1; TRBD2 aligns across 10 bases. The CDR3 length is 14 residues. Germline CDR1 SGHTA, CDR2 FQGTGA. With V trimmed by 8 bases and J by 5 bases, 6 bases remained unmatched.